Shown below are 12 T cell receptor beta chains from a single sample sequenced in a study of T cells in Graves' hyperthyroidism and ophthalmopathy. Using RNA transcripts as the source, TCR beta CDR3 regions were amplified. First-round RT-PCR with HTBI primers amplified the TCR CDR3 region. From the multiplex PCR reads, TCRdb called clonotypes with MiXCR, one entry per CDR3 protein. The sample lists about 130,000 distinct CDR3 sequences, roughly a fifth occurring once. Sample: blood. Receptors originate from a woman in her fifties or sixties with Graves' hyperthyroidism that later progressed to Graves' ophthalmopathy.

This clonotype has at least ten counts. The genes are TRBV6-2 or TRBV6-3 and TRBJ1-1, with D unresolved. Germline assignment: CDR1 MNHEY and CDR2 SVGEGT. V gave up 0 bases and J gave up 6 bases, with 8 bases separating them. This CDR3 spans 13 amino acids. CDR3 nucleotide sequence: TGTGCCAGCAGTTACTCGGGCAGGCCTGAAGCTTTCTTT. Translation: CASSYSGRPEAFF.

This clonotype has a count of ten or more. The rearrangement joins TRBV5-1 to TRBJ2-7; the D gene is possibly TRBD2 (6 bases). Trimming pared 4 bases from V and 3 bases from J, leaving 11 bases between. Per germline, CDR1 SGHRS and CDR2 YFSETQ. The CDR3 has 13 amino acids. The CDR3 DNA reads TGCGCCAGCAGCCTCCGGGAGAGCTACGAGCAGTACTTC. Residues: CASSLRESYEQYF.

In the case of this clonotype: This is likely a read error, given that the CDR3 carries no conserved phenylalanine or tryptophan at its end. The chain employs TRBV5-1 and TRBJ2-3; D not resolved. CDR1 is SGHRS and CDR2 is YFSETQ in the germline V gene. The V end was cut by 0 bases, the J end by 1 base, with 6 bases between. The CDR3 totals 14 residues. This chain's CDR3 is CASSLGRGTDTQYV. In DNA, the CDR3 is TGCGCCAGCAGCTTGGGACGTGGCACAGATACGCAGTATGTT.

Turning to this clonotype: A much larger clone lies one base from this, so it may be a read error. The chain recombines TRBV6-9 with TRBJ2-1; 10 nucleotides line up with TRBD1. The germline gives CDR1 MNHGY, CDR2 SVAAGI. CDR3 length: 16 residues. The DNA of the CDR3 is TGTACCAGCAGTTTCCGACAGGGGGCAAGCTACAATGAGCAGTTCTTC. Protein: CTSSFRQGASYNEQFF.

CDR3 sequence: CSAPGRVIYEQYF. The CDR3 bases are TGCAGTGCTCCAGGGAGGGTTATATACGAGCAGTACTTC. This rearrangement joins TRBV20-1 to TRBJ2-7, with 7 bases matching TRBD2. V was pared by 5 bases and J by 4 bases, with 8 bases of the junction left unmatched. CDR3 length: 13 residues. Per the germline V gene, CDR1 is DFQATT and CDR2 is SNEGSKA (reference sequence).

This clonotype was seen only a few times. The chain combines TRBV27 with TRBJ1-6, with unresolved D. Germline V lookup: CDR1 MNHEY, CDR2 SMNVEV (reference sequence). Between the trimmed V and J ends, which lost 8 bases and 5 bases, there was a span of 16 bases. This CDR3 comprises 15 residues. CDR3 DNA: TGTGCCAGCGCGGGGAGTCCGAATCATAATTCACCCCTCCACTTT. As protein: CASAGSPNHNSPLHF.

A single count supports this clonotype. This rearrangement joins TRBV28 to TRBJ1-1; the D gene is possibly TRBD1 (5 bases). The CDR3 spans 16 residues. Trimming removed 6 bases from V and 2 bases from J, with 19 bases in between. The germline V gene has CDR1 MDHEN and CDR2 SYDVKM. CDR3 nucleotide sequence: TGTGCCAGCAGAAGCTGGGGCCGGGGTACTAACACTGAAGCTTTCTTT. Translated, it gives CASRSWGRGTNTEAFF.

This clonotype was seen a few times. The V call is TRBV13, the J call TRBJ2-1, with 11 bases matching TRBD2. The junction had 4 bases not matched to a gene; V was cut back by 2 bases and J by 4 bases. The CDR3 runs 16 residues. Germline assignment: CDR1 PRHDT and CDR2 FYEKMQ (reference sequence). CDR3 bases: TGTGCCAGCAGCTTAAAACTAGCGGGAGTTTACAATGAGCAGTTCTTC. It specifies CASSLKLAGVYNEQFF.

The chain uses TRBV27 and TRBJ2-1; possibly TRBD2 for D (7 bases). Germline loops: CDR1 MNHEY, CDR2 SMNVEV (reference sequence). The V end lost 0 bases, the J end lost 12 bases, and 15 bases lay between the germline ends. The CDR3 contains 14 residues. The CDR3 sequence is CASSLSRQERGQFF. As DNA, the CDR3 is TGTGCCAGCAGTTTATCTCGACAGGAGCGGGGGCAGTTCTTC.

About this clonotype: Just one base apart from a much larger clone, this may be a read error. The chain recombines TRBV20-1 with TRBJ2-7; no reliable D call. This CDR3 contains 15 residues. CDR1 and CDR2 from the germline V gene are DFQATT and SNEGSKA (reference sequence). Trimming removed 3 bases from V and 2 bases from J, with 17 bases in between. The CDR3 DNA is TGCAGTGCTAGTAATCTAGTGGGTCTTACCTACGAGCAGTACTTC. It encodes CSASNLVGLTYEQYF.

This clonotype was picked up one time. The chain recombines TRBV11-2 with TRBJ2-5, with D hard to call. The germline V gene encodes CDR1 SGHAT and CDR2 FQNNGV. V lost 5 bases, J lost 1 base, and 17 bases lay in between. This CDR3 comprises 16 residues. CDR3 nucleotide sequence: TGTGCCAGCAGCCGTGGCGGCAGTAACCTCCAAGAGACCCAGTACTTC. This gives the protein CASSRGGSNLQETQYF.

This clonotype was found a few times. This may arise from a read error, as a much more abundant clone is one base away. The gene calls are TRBV18 and TRBJ2-1; tentative D call: TRBD1 (6 bases). CDR1 is KGHSH, CDR2 LQKENI, per germline. CDR3 length equals 13 residues. Trimming stripped 4 bases from V and 8 bases from J, with 12 bases between. Written as DNA, the CDR3 is TGTGCCAGCTCACAGGGACAAAACGATGAGCAGTTCTTC. This sequence encodes CASSQGQNDEQFF.